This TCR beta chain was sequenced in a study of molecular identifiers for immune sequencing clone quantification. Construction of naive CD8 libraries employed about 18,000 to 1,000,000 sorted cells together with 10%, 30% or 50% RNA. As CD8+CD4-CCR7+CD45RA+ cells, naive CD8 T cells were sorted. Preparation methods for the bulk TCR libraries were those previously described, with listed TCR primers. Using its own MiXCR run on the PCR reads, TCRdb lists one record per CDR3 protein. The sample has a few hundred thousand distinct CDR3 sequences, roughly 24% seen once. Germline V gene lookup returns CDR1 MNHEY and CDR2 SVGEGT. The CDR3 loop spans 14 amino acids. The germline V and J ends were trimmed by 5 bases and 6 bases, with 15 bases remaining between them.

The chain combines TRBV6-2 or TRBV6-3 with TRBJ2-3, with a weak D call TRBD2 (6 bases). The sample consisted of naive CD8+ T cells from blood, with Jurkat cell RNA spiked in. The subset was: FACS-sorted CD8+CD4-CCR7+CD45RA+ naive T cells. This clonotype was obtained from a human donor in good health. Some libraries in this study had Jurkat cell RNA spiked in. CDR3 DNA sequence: TGTGCCAGCAGTCACGGGATCGGGGGTGATACGCAGTATTTT. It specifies CASSHGIGGDTQYF.